In its sample, the clone carrying this T cell receptor beta chain was seen a few times. Its antigen is not known. The CDR3 runs to 15 residues. Germline V gives CDR1 SGHTA, CDR2 FQGNSA. V lost 0 bases to trimming and J lost 7 bases, with 13 bases between them. The second PCR ran 7 to 11 cycles with a sample-barcoded 5' primer and J-beta primers. From the 5' RACE reads, TCRdb called clonotypes with MiXCR, one entry per CDR3 protein. This table holds around 500,000 distinct CDR3 sequences, 45% to 55% found once. These data originate in a study of blood T cells in healthy people across ages. In the study overall: When template switching was applied, about one barcoded beta molecule was captured per two T cells. General observations from the study: Per million T cells, the diversity of TCR beta decreased roughly linearly as age advanced.

The sample was blood. The TCR sequence derives from a man aged 80 or over in good health. V is TRBV7-2 and J is TRBJ2-1; D unclear. DNA of the CDR3: TGTGCCAGCAGCTTAGCAGTGGGTGAAACAAATGAGCAGTTCTTC. It specifies CASSLAVGETNEQFF.